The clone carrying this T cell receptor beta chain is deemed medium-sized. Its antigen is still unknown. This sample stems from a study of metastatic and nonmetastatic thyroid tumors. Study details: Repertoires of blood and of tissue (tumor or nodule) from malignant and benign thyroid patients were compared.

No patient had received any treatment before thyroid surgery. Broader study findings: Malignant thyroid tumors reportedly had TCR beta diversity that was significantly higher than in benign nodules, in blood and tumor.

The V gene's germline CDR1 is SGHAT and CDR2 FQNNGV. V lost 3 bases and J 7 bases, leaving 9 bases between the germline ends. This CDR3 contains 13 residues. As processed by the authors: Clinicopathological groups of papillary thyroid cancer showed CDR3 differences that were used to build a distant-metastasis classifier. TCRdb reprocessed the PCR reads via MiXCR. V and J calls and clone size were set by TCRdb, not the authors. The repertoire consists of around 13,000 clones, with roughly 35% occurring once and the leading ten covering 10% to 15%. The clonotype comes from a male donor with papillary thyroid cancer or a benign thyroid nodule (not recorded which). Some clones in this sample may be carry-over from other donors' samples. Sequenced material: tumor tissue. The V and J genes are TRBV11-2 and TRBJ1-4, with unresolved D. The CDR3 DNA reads TGTGCCAGCAGCTTTGGCAGCCTTGAAAAACTGTTTTTT. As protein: CASSFGSLEKLFF.